The clone carrying this TCR beta chain was seen repeatedly, ten times or more. Antigen unknown. This beta chain is an off-target read within a library intended for alpha chains, so its frequency means little. The data belong to a study of spatial heterogeneity in lung cancer. The overall study: A module score for T cells, taken from matched bulk RNA-seq, correlated strongly with TCR transcript counts in tumor regions. Study-level findings and limits: In tumors, expanded intratumoral alpha and beta TCR counts tracked mutation counts.

Time point of the sample: sample taken at primary tumor resection. Unsorted whole RNA samples from tumor, nontumor lung or frozen PBMC were sequenced. The CDR3 is made up of 13 amino acids. The V gene lost 5 bases and the J gene lost 0 bases, with 8 bases spanning the gap. Looked up from germline, CDR1 is MDHEN and CDR2 is SYDVKM. TCR cDNA molecules each carried a unique molecular identifier. TCRdb reprocessed the 5' RACE reads via MiXCR and lists one record per CDR3 protein. The sample lists around 11,000 distinct CDR3 sequences, more than 7% occurring once. The TCR was taken from a female donor with early-stage non-small cell lung cancer. The chain employs TRBV28 and TRBJ2-7; the D gene is possibly TRBD2 (6 bases). The material was lung tumor tissue, obtained at surgery. CDR3 loop: CASSRGNSYEQYF. The CDR3 DNA sequence: TGTGCCAGCAGTCGCGGGAACTCCTACGAGCAGTACTTC.